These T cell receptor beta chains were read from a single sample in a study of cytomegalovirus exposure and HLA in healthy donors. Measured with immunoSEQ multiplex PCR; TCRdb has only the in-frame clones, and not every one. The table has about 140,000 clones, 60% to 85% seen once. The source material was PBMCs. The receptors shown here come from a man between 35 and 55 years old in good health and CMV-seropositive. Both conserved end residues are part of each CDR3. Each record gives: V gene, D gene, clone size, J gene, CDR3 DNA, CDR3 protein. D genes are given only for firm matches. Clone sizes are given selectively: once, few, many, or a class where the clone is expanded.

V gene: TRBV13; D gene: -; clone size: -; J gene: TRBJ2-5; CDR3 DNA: TGTGCCAGCAGCCTGGGCCCCGGCAAGACCCAGTACTTC; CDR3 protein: CASSLGPGKTQYF
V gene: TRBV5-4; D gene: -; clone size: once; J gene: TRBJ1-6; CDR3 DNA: TGTGCCAGCAGCGCTTTGTCGGGGGGGTATAATTCACCCCTCCACTTT; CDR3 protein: CASSALSGGYNSPLHF
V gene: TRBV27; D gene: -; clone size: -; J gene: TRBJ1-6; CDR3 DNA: TGTGCCAGCAGTTTATCGACAGGATATAATTCACCCCTCCACTTT; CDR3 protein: CASSLSTGYNSPLHF
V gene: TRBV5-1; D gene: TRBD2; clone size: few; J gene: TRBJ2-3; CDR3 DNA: TGCGCCAGCAGCTCGGGACTAGCGGTAACTAGCACAGATACGCAGTATTTT; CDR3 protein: CASSSGLAVTSTDTQYF
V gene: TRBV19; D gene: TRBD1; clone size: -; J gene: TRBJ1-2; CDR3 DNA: TGTGCCAGCGGACAGGGTAACTATGGCTACACCTTC; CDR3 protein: CASGQGNYGYTF
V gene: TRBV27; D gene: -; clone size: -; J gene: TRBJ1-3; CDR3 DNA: TGTGCCAGCAGAGGGTCTGGGGCAAACACCATATATTTT; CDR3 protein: CASRGSGANTIYF
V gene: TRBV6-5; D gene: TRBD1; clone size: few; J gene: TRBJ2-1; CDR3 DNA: TGTGCCAGCAGCTTGGACAGGGGAGGCAATGAGCAGTTCTTC; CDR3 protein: CASSLDRGGNEQFF
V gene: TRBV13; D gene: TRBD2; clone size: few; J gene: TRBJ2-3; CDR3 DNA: TGTGCCAGCAGACCCACCGGGGGCGGGAGGGCCAGGACGTCAAATACGCAGTATTTT; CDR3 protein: CASRPTGGGRARTSNTQYF
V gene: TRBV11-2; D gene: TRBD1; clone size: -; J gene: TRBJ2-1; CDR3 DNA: TGTGCCAGCAGCCCACCGGGACAGATCTACAATGAGCAGTTCTTC; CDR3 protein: CASSPPGQIYNEQFF
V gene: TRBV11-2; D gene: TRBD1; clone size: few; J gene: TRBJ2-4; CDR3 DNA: TGTGCCAGCAGACACAGGACAGGGAGGAACATTCAGTACTTC; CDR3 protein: CASRHRTGRNIQYF
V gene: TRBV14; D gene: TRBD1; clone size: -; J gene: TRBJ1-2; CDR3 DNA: TGTGCCAGCAGCCTCCAGAGCAAGGGACAGAATTCTTTTGGCTACACCTTC; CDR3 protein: CASSLQSKGQNSFGYTF
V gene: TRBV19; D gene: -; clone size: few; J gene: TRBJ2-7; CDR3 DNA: TGTGCCAGTAGTATAGAACCGGGACTCCAGATCGGGCAGTACTTC; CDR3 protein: CASSIEPGLQIGQYF
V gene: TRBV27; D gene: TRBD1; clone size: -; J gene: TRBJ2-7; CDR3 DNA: TGTGCCAGCAGCAGGGGGTGGAGCTCCTACGAGCAGTACTTC; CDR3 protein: CASSRGWSSYEQYF
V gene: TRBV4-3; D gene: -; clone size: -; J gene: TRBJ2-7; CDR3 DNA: TGCGCCAGCAGCCAAGATCAAAGTAGCTCCTACGAGCAGTACTTC; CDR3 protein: CASSQDQSSSYEQYF
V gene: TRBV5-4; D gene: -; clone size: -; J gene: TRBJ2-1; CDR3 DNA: TGTGCCAGCAGCTTAGGGGGACTAAACAATGAGCAGTTCTTC; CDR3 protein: CASSLGGLNNEQFF
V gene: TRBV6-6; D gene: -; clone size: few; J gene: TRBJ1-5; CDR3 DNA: TGTGCCAGCAGTTACTCGGGGGGTGGCGTGGATCAGCCCCAGCATTTT; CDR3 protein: CASSYSGGGVDQPQHF
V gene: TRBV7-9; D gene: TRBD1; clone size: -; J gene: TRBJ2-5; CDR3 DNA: TGTGCCAGCAGCCGGACAGGGGGCGATCACCCCTGGGAGACCCAGTACTTC; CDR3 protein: CASSRTGGDHPWETQYF
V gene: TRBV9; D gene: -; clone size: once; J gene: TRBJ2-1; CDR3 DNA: TGTGCCAGCAGCGCGCCCGGGGGATACAATGAGCAGTTCTTC; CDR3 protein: CASSAPGGYNEQFF
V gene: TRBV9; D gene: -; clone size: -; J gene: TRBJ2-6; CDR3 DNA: TGTGCCAGCAGCTCCTGGGCCGACCTTTCTGGGGCCAACGTCCTGACTTTC; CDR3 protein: CASSSWADLSGANVLTF
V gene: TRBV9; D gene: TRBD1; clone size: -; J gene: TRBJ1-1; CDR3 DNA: TGTGCCAGCAGCCCGCGATTGGGACAGTCGAACACTGAAGCTTTCTTT; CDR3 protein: CASSPRLGQSNTEAFF
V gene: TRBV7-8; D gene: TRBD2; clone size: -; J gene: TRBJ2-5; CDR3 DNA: TGTGCCAGCAGCTTATGGCCTAGCGGGAGCAGAGAGACCCAGTACTTC; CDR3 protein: CASSLWPSGSRETQYF
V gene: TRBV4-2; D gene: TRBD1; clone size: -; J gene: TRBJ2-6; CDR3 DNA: TGTGCCAGCAGCCGTAGACAGGGGACCTCTGGGGCCAACGTCCTGACTTTC; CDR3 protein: CASSRRQGTSGANVLTF
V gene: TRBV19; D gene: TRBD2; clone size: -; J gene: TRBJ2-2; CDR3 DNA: TGTGCCACCAAAATGGCGGGGGGCGCGAACACCGGGGAGCTGTTTTTT; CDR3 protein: CATKMAGGANTGELFF
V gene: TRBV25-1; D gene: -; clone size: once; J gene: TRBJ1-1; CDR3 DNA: TGTGCCAGCAGTTCCCGAGCAGGGGTGTGGACTGAAGCTTTCTTT; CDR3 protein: CASSSRAGVWTEAFF
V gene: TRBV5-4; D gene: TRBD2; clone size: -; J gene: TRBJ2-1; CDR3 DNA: TGTGCCAGCAGCTTCTATTTACTAGCGGGGGGTGGTTCCGATGAGCAGTTCTTC; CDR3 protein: CASSFYLLAGGGSDEQFF
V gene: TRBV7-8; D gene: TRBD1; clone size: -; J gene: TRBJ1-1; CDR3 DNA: TGTGCCAGCAGCTTTTCGACCACAGGGGTGAACACTGAAGCTTTCTTT; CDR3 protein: CASSFSTTGVNTEAFF
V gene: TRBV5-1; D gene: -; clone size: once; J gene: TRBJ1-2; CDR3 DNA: TGCGCCAGCAGCTTTTCACTACCAGGACAGCTGATAAACTATGGCTACACCTTC; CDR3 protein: CASSFSLPGQLINYGYTF
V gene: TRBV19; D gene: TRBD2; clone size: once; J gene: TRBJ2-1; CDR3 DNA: TGTGCCAGTAGTATAGATCTAGTGGGAGGGCTAAGGAATGAGCAGTTCTTC; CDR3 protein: CASSIDLVGGLRNEQFF
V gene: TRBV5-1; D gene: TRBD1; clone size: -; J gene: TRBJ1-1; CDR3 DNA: TGCGCCAGCAGCTGGGCGGACAGGGAAGTAACTGAAGCTTTCTTT; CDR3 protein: CASSWADREVTEAFF
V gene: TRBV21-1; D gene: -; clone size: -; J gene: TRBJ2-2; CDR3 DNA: TGTGCCAGCAGCAAAGTGACGGACAAGAACACCGGGGAGCTGTTTTTT; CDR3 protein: CASSKVTDKNTGELFF
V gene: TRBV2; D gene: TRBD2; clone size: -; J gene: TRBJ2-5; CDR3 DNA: TGTGCCAGCAGAGACGCGCGGGGGGGCCCAGAGACCCAGTACTTC; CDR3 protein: CASRDARGGPETQYF
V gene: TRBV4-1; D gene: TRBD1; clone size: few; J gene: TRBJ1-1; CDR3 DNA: TGCGCCAGCAGCCCAATCGACAGGGCGAAGACTGAAGCTTTCTTT; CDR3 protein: CASSPIDRAKTEAFF
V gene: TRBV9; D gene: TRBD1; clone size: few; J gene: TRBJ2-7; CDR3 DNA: TGTGCCAGCAGCGTAGGCCCTTCGGAACAGGGGCTTTGGGAGCAGTACTTC; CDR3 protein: CASSVGPSEQGLWEQYF
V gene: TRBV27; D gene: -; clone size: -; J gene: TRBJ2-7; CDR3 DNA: TGTGCCAGCAGTTTATATCGGGATGCCCTATACGAGCAGTACTTC; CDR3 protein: CASSLYRDALYEQYF
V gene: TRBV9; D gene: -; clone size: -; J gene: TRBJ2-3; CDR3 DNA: TGTGCCAGCAGCGGGGGCTCCGGCGCAGATACGCAGTATTTT; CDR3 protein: CASSGGSGADTQYF